These 11 T cell receptor beta chains were sequenced from one sample in a study of blood T cell repertoires in COVID-19. The method was immunoSEQ multiplex PCR; TCRdb's version includes in-frame clones alone and lacks a portion of them. Of roughly 340,000 clones listed, roughly nine tenths were seen once; the top ten hold roughly 0.99%. The material sequenced was PBMCs or T cells enriched from blood (not recorded which). Receptors were obtained from a man aged 18-30 years who had recovered from COVID-19.

V and J are TRBV2 and TRBJ1-3, with 10 bases fitting TRBD1. The CDR3 is 16 residues long. In germline, CDR1 is SNHLY, CDR2 FYNNEI. Trimming took 5 bases from V and 1 from J; bases not matched to a gene: 5. As DNA, the CDR3 is TGTGCCAGCAGTATGACAGGGGGCATATCTGGAAACACCATATATTTT. The encoded protein is CASSMTGGISGNTIYF.

This sequence joins TRBV6-5 and TRBJ2-1, with a weak D call TRBD2 (6 bases). The CDR3 runs 15 residues. Trimming cost V 4 bases and J 1 base, with 11 bases left between them. CDR1 is MNHEY and CDR2 is SVGAGI in the germline V gene. The CDR3 DNA reads as TGTGCCAGCAGTTCGACTAGTTTATCCTACAATGAGCAGTTCTTC. It yields the protein CASSSTSLSYNEQFF.

V and J are TRBV9 and TRBJ2-7, with 7 bases that match TRBD2. With V trimmed by 0 bases and J by 1 base, 13 bases remained unmatched. CDR3 length: 18 residues. From germline, CDR1 is SGDLS and CDR2 YYNGEE. The CDR3 bases are TGTGCCAGCAGCGTAGGCCTTTCTAGCGGAGGGAAGTCCTACGAGCAGTACTTC. Translating it yields CASSVGLSSGGKSYEQYF.

The chain combines TRBV28 with TRBJ1-6; no clear D. The CDR3 totals 15 residues. The germline gives CDR1 MDHEN, CDR2 SYDVKM. Trimming pared 6 bases from V and 4 bases from J, leaving 13 bases between. Here the CDR3 DNA reads TGTGCCAGCAGACCGGCAGGTTATTATAATTCACCCCTCCACTTT. This sequence encodes CASRPAGYYNSPLHF.

The chain links TRBV27 to TRBJ1-5; 12 bases match TRBD1. CDR1 is MNHEY, CDR2 SMNVEV, per germline (reference sequence). This CDR3 contains 13 residues. CDR3 sequence (DNA): TGTGTCTCCATCCTGGGACAGGGGGCGACCCAGCATTTT. Translating it yields CVSILGQGATQHF.

The gene calls are TRBV28 and TRBJ1-2; perhaps TRBD1 as D (6 bases). Trimming removed 5 bases from V and 4 bases from J, with 11 bases in between. The CDR3 runs to 13 residues. Germline CDR1 is MDHEN and CDR2 is SYDVKM. CDR3 region: CASSGPTGYGYTF. The CDR3 region has the DNA TGTGCCAGCAGTGGGCCGACAGGCTATGGCTACACCTTC.

The J gene is TRBJ1-2, the V gene TRBV7-2; unclear D gene. The CDR3 has 14 amino acids. Germline V gene lookup returns CDR1 SGHTA and CDR2 FQGNSA. The ends were cut back, 4 bases at V and 1 base at J, with 10 bases in the middle. Written as DNA, the CDR3 is TGTGCCAGCAGCTCGCTGACAATTAACTATGGCTACACCTTC. Protein product: CASSSLTINYGYTF. The full variable domain, completed using reference TRBV7-2 and TRBJ1-2, is GAGVSQSPSNKVTEKGKDVELRCDPISGHTALYWYRQSLGQGLEFLIYFQGNSAPDKSGLPSDRFSAERTGGSVSTLTIQRTQQEDSAVYLCASSSLTINYGYTFGSGTRLTVV.

This clone was counted once. The chain combines TRBV29-1 with TRBJ2-2, with TRBD1 as a possible D gene (6 bases). Germline V gives CDR1 SQVTM, CDR2 ANQGSEA. V gave up 7 bases and J gave up 2 bases, with 8 bases separating them. CDR3 length: 12 residues. CDR3: CSGGHNTGELFF. The CDR3 region has the DNA TGCAGCGGGGGACACAACACCGGGGAGCTGTTTTTT.

The chain couples TRBV18 to TRBJ2-2; 13 bases are a match to TRBD2. Unmatched junction bases numbered 11, after V lost 6 bases and J lost 4 bases. CDR1 is KGHSH, CDR2 LQKENI, per germline. CDR3 length: 18 amino acids. CDR3 bases: TGTGCCAGCTCCCCAGGAGCGGGGACTAGCGGGATCACCGGGGAGCTGTTTTTT. It translates to CASSPGAGTSGITGELFF. Looking up the rest from reference TRBV18 and TRBJ2-2 gives the full variable domain: NAGVMQNPRHLVRRRGQEARLRCSPMKGHSHVYWYRQLPEEGLKFMVYLQKENIIDESGMPKERFSAEFPKEGPSILRIQQVVRGDSAAYFCASSPGAGTSGITGELFFGEGSRLTVL.

The rearrangement joins TRBV6-2 or TRBV6-3 to TRBJ1-2, with 9 positions matching TRBD1. The length of the CDR3 is 12 residues. The trim removed 5 bases at V and 9 bases at J, leaving 4 bases unmatched. Looked up from germline, CDR1 is MNHEY and CDR2 is SVGEGT. The CDR3, as DNA: TGTGCCAGCAGTCAGGGACAGGGAAGCTACACCTTC. It yields the protein CASSQGQGSYTF.

This chain uses TRBV7-6 with TRBJ2-3; a possible D gene is TRBD1 (5 bases). Trimming pared 5 bases from V and 6 bases from J, leaving 21 bases between. The germline V gene encodes CDR1 SGHVS and CDR2 FNYEAQ. This CDR3 spans 16 amino acids. The CDR3: CASSPMGRTLGDTQYF. CDR3 in DNA: TGTGCCAGCAGCCCCATGGGGCGCACCCTGGGGGATACGCAGTATTTT.